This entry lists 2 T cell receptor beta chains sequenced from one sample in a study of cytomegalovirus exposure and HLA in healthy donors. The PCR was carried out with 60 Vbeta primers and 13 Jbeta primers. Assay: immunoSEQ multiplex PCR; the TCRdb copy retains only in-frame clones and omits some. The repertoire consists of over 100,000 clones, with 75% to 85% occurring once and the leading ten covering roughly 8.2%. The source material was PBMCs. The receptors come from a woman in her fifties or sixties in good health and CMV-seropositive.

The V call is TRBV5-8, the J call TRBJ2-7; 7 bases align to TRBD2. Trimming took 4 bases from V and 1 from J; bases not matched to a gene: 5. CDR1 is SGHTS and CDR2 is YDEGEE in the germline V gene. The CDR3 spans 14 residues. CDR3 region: CASSPLADSYEQYF. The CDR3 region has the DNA TGTGCCAGCAGCCCCCTAGCGGATTCCTACGAGCAGTACTTC.

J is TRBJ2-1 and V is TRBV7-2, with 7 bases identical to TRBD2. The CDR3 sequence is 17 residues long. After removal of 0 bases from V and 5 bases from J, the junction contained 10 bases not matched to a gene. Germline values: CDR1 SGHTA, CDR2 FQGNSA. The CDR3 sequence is CASSLAGGSRGDNEQFF. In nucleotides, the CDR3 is TGTGCCAGCAGCTTAGCAGGCGGGTCTCGGGGGGACAATGAGCAGTTCTTC.